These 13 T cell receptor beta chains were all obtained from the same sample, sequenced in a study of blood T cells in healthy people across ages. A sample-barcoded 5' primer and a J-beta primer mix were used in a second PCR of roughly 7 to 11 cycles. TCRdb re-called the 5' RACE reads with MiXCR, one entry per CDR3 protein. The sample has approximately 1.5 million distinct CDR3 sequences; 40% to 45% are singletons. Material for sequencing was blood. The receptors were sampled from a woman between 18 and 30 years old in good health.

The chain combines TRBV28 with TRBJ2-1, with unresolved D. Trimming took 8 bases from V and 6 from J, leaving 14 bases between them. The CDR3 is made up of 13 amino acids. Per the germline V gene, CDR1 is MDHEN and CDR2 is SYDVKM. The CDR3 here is CASGVISVNEQFF. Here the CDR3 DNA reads TGTGCCAGCGGGGTCATCTCAGTCAATGAGCAGTTCTTC.

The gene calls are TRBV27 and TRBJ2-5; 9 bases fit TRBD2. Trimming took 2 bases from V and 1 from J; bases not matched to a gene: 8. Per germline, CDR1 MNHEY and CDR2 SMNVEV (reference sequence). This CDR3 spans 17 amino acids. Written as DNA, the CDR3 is TGTGCCAGCAGTTTAATAACGGCTAGCGGGGCCCAAGAGACCCAGTACTTC. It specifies CASSLITASGAQETQYF.

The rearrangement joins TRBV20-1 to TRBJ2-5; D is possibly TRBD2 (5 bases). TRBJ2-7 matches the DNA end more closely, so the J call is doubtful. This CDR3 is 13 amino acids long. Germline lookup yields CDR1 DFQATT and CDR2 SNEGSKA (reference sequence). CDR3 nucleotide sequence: TGCAGTGCTAGGAGGGATTTTAGGGACGAGCAGTACTTC. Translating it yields CSARRDFRDEQYF.

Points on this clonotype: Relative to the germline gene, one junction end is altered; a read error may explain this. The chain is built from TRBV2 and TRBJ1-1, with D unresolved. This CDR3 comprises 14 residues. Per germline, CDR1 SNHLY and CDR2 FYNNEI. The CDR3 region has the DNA TGTGCCAGCAGGGAAGGGAGCATGAACCCTGAAGCTTTCTTT. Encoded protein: CASREGSMNPEAFF.

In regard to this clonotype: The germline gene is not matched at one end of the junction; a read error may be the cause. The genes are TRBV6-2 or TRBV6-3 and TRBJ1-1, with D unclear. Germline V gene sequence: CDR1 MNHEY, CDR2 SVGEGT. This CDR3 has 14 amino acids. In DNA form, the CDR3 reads TGTGCCAGCAGTAACTCGGGTGTGAACACTGAAGCTTTCTTT. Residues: CASSNSGVNTEAFF.

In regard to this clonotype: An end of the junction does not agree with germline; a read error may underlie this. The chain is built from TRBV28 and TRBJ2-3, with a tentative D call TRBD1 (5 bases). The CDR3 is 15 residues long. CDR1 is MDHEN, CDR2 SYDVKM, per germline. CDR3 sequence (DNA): TGTGCCAGCAGTTTAGGGGCACGATCCACAGATGCGCAGTATTTT. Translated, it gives CASSLGARSTDAQYF.

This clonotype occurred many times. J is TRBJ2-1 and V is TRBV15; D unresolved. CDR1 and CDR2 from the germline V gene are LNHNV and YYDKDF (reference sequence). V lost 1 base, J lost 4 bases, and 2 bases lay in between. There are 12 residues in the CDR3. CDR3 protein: CATSRAYNEQFF. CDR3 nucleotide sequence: TGTGCCACCAGCAGAGCTTACAATGAGCAGTTCTTC.

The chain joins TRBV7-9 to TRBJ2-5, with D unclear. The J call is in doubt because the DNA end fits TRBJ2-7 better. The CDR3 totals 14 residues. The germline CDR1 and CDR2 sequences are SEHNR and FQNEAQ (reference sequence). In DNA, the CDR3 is TGTGCCAGCAGCTTAGACCCCTGGGGCTACGAGCAGTACTTC. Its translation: CASSLDPWGYEQYF.

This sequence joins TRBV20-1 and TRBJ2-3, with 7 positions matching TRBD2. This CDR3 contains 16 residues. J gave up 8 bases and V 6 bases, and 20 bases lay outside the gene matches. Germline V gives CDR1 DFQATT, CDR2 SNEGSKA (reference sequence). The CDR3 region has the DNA TGCAGTGCCCCCTCCGGGACTAACGTACTTCGGGGTACGCAGTATTTT. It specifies CSAPSGTNVLRGTQYF.

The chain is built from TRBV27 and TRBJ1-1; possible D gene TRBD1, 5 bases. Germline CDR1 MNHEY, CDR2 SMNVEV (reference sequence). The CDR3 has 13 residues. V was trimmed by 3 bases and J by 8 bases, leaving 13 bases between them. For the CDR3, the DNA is TGTGCCAGCAGTTTCGGGACTTACGCAGAAGCTTTCTTT. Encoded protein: CASSFGTYAEAFF.

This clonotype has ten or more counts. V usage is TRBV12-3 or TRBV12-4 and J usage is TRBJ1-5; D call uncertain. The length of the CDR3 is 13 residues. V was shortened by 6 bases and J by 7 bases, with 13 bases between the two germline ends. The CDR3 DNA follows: TGTGCCAGCAGAACGACGCGGCGGCAGCCCCAGCATTTT. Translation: CASRTTRRQPQHF.

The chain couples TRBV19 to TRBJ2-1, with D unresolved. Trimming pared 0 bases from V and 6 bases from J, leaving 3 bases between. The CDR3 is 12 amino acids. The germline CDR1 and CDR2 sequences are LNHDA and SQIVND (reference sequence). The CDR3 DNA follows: TGTGCCAGTAGTATAGAGTTCAATGAGCAGTTCTTC. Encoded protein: CASSIEFNEQFF.

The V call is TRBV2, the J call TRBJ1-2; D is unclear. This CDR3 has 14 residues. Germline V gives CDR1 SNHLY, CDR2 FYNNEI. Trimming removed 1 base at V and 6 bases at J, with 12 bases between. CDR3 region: CASSEGLSHDGYTF. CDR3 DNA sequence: TGTGCCAGCAGTGAAGGCCTGTCTCATGATGGCTACACCTTC.